One and the same sample provided the 9 T cell receptor beta chains below, sequenced in a study of quantifying T cell responses using KT2 cells (dated 2017 in TCRdb). As for the study more broadly: RNA was DNase-treated and reverse transcribed with TCR alpha and beta constant-region primers, mostly using SuperScript III.

The method was UMI-ligation and nested PCR. Sequencing was carried out with an Illumina MiSeq. T4 RNA ligase 1 was used to ligate a single-stranded oligonucleotide containing the Illumina SP2 sequence and a UMI to the 3' end of the cDNA. PCR1 used around 4 cycles (98 degrees C 15 s, 69 degrees C 30 s, 72 degrees C 40 s), and the beta primer was an equimolar mix of RC1.1 and RC1.2 that covered TRBC1 and TRBC2. TCRdb reworked the public reads: Q25 trimming with fastp, MiXCR clone assembly, productive beta chains retained. Rows with one shared CDR3 protein collapse into an entry with the most common genes and DNA. The sample includes 40,000 to 50,000 distinct CDR3 sequences, with approximately 17% observed a single time. Approximately 45% of the sample goes to the ten largest clones. The sequenced material came from PBMCs spiked with cells of the T cell clone KT2. These receptors were obtained from a human donor.

This clonotype was seen more than once but under ten times. The J gene is TRBJ2-7, the V gene TRBV4-1; 11 bases are shared with TRBD1. After removal of 0 bases from V and 3 bases from J, the junction contained 4 bases not matched to a gene. The CDR3 consists of 16 residues. Germline CDR1 reads MGHRA; CDR2 reads YSYEKL. The CDR3 DNA reads as TGCGCCAGCAGCCAAGACGGACAGGGGGCCTTCTACGAGCAGTACTTC. Residues: CASSQDGQGAFYEQYF.

This clonotype was seen more than once but under ten times. This rearrangement joins TRBV3-1 to TRBJ2-1, with unresolved D. CDR1 and CDR2 (germline): LGHDT, YNNKEL (reference sequence). The CDR3 is made up of 16 amino acids. The germline V and J ends were trimmed by 1 base and 8 bases, with 18 bases remaining between them. DNA for the CDR3: TGTGCCAGCAGCCAAGTGTCTGGCGCGCCGGTGCATGAGCAGTTCTTC. This translates into CASSQVSGAPVHEQFF.

This chain uses TRBV5-4 with TRBJ2-2; 9 bases are a match to TRBD2. The CDR3 is made up of 16 amino acids. Germline V lookup: CDR1 SGHNT, CDR2 YYREEE (reference sequence). Trimming at V came to 6 bases and at J to 2 bases, leaving 8 bases not matched to a gene. The CDR3 loop reads CASTMTLAGNTGELFF. In DNA, the CDR3 is TGTGCCAGCACCATGACGCTAGCGGGAAACACCGGGGAGCTGTTTTTT.

This clonotype has a count of ten or more. V usage is TRBV18 and J usage is TRBJ1-2, with TRBD1 matching over 10 bases. The CDR3 length is 14 residues. Germline V gene lookup returns CDR1 KGHSH and CDR2 LQKENI. J lost 8 bases, V lost 3 bases, and 6 bases had no gene match. The CDR3 loop reads CASSPGQGTSGYTF. CDR3 sequence (DNA): TGTGCCAGCTCACCGGGACAGGGGACTTCCGGCTACACCTTC.

This clonotype was seen a few times. This rearrangement joins TRBV5-4 to TRBJ2-7; no clear D gene. Germline CDR1 and CDR2: SGHNT and YYREEE (reference sequence). The CDR3 is 13 residues long. Trimming cost V 7 bases and J 7 bases, with 18 bases left between them. The CDR3: CASSDEKVLEQYF. CDR3 nucleotide sequence: TGTGCCAGCTCGGACGAAAAAGTATTAGAGCAGTACTTC.

The table lists this clonotype with a few counts. This chain links TRBV7-8 with TRBJ1-2; TRBD1 is a possible D gene (5 bases). Per the germline V gene, CDR1 is SGHVS and CDR2 is FQNEAQ. V gave up 5 bases and J gave up 4 bases, with 14 bases separating them. This CDR3 contains 14 residues. CDR3 in DNA: TGTGCCAGCAGCCCCGGGACCGGGGGCTATGGCTACACCTTC. Translating gives CASSPGTGGYGYTF.

This clonotype was counted only a few times. The J gene is TRBJ2-7, the V gene TRBV7-9; D possibly corresponds to TRBD2 (6 bases). The CDR3 totals 15 residues. The V end was cut by 1 base, the J end by 4 bases, with 14 bases between. Germline CDR1 reads SEHNR; CDR2 reads FQNEAQ (reference sequence). The CDR3 nucleotides are TGTGCCAGCAGCTTAGGTTTCGGGACTCTATACGAGCAGTACTTC. Amino acids: CASSLGFGTLYEQYF.

In this sample, this clonotype turned up many times. The J gene is TRBJ1-2, the V gene TRBV6-6; 12 nucleotides line up with TRBD1. After removal of 8 bases from V and 4 bases from J, the junction contained 11 bases not matched to a gene. Germline CDR1 is MNHNY and CDR2 is SVGAGI (reference sequence). The CDR3 contains 16 residues. The CDR3 spells CASGDRGRGDSYGYTF. CDR3 DNA: TGTGCCAGCGGGGACAGGGGGCGAGGGGATAGCTATGGCTACACCTTC.

The rearrangement uses TRBV5-6 and TRBJ2-3, with D perhaps TRBD2 (5 bases). CDR3 length equals 17 residues. From germline, CDR1 is SGHDT and CDR2 YYEEEE. V was trimmed by 1 base and J by 2 bases, leaving 17 bases between them. The CDR3 here is CASSLWMVALSTDTQYF. The CDR3 nucleotides are TGTGCCAGCAGCTTGTGGATGGTAGCGTTGTCCACAGATACGCAGTATTTT.